This T cell receptor beta chain is drawn from a study of molecular identifiers for immune sequencing clone quantification. Study summary: Naive CD8 cell RNA, from 20,000 or 100,000 cells, was split five ways in replicates, with four sequenced. Study-wide points: Identical TCR molecules can share a barcode, and this sharing could underestimate highly expanded clone sizes.

For bulk TCR libraries, previously described methods and listed TCR primers were used. TCRdb passed the PCR reads through MiXCR, listing each CDR3 protein once. This repertoire shows 400,000 to 600,000 distinct CDR3 sequences, less than 30% found once; its top ten account for 0.76%. Germline V gives CDR1 SGHRS, CDR2 YFSETQ. V gave up 5 bases and J gave up 4 bases; unmatched junction bases: 5. The CDR3 runs 15 residues. This clonotype was counted at least ten times. Its antigen is not identified. The chain couples TRBV5-1 to TRBJ2-1; 11 positions match TRBD1. Sequencing was performed on naive CD8+ T cells from blood, with Jurkat cell RNA spiked in. Indicated subset: FACS-sorted CD8+CD4-CCR7+CD45RA+ naive T cells. The source of this sequence is a human donor in good health. Some libraries in this study had Jurkat cell RNA spiked in. In DNA, the CDR3 is TGCGCCAGCAGACCGGGACAGGGGGTATACAATGAGCAGTTCTTC. Its protein product is CASRPGQGVYNEQFF.